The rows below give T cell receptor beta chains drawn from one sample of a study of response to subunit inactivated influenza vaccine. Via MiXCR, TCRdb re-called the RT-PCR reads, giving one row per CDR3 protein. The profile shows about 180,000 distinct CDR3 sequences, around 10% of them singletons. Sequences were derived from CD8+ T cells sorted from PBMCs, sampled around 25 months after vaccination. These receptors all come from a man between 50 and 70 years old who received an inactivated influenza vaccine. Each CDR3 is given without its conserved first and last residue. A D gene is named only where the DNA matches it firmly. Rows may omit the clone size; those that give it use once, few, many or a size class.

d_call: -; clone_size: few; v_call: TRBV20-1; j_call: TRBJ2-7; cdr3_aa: SASGQYEQY
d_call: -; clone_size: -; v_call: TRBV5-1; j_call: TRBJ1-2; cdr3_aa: ASSLAREVYGYT
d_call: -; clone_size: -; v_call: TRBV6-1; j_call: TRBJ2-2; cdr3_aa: ASSPSGSGELF
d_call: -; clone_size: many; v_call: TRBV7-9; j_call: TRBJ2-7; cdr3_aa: ASSRKPGLSFYEQY
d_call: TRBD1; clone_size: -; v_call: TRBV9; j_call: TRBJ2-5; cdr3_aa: ASSVTGGQETQY
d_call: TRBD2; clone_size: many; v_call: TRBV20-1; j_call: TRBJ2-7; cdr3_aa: SARGLAGGMSYEQY
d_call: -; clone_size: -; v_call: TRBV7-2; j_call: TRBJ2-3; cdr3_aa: ASSRDIGGTDTQY
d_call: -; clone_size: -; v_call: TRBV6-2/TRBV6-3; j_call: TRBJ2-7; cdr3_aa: ASSYPGLYEQY
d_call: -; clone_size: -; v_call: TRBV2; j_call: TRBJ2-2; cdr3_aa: ASSATRLGTGELF
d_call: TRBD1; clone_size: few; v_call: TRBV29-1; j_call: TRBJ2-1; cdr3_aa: SVEGQGAYEQF
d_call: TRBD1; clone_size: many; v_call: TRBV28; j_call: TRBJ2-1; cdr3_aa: ASSWDSYNEQF
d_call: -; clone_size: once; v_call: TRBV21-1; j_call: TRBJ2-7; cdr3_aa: ASSLGLTGLSYEQY
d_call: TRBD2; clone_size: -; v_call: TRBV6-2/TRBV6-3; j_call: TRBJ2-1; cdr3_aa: ASSYFRLAGGLYNEQF
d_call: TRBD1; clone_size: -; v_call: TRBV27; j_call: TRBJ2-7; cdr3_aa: ASSNDRGDDEQY
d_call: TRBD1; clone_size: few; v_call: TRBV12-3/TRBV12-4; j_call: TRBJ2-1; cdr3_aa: ASSSPGQGIFEQF
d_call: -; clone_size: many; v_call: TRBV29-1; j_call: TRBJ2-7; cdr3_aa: SVELNRSGYEQY
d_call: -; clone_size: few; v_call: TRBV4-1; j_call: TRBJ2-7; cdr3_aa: ASSQDTYRGAGLVQQY